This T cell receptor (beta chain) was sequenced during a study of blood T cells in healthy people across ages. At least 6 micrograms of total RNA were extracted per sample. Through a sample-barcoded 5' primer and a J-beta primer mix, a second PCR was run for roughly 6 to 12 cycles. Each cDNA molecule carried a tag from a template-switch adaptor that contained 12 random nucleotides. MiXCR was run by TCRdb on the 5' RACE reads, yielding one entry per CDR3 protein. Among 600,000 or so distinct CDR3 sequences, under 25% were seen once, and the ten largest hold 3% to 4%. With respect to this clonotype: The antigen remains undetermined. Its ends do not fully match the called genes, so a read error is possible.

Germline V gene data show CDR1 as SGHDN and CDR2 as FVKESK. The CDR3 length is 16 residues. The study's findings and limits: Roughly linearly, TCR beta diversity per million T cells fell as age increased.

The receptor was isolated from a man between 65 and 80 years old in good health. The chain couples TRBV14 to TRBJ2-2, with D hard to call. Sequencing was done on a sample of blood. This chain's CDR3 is CASSQESPANTGELFF. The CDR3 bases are TGTGCCAGTAGCCAAGAAAGTCCAGCGAACACCGGGGAGCTGTTTTTT. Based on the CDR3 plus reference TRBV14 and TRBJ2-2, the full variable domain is EAGVTQFPSHSVIEKGQTVTLRCDPISGHDNLYWYRRVMGKEIKFLLHFVKESKQDESGMPNNRFLAERTGGTYSTLKVQPAELEDSGVYFCASSQESPANTGELFFGEGSRLTVL.